This TCR beta chain originates from a study of T cells after somatic rescue of genetic block. TCRdb's copy holds only in-frame clones and misses some; the assay was immunoSEQ multiplex PCR. Of 85,000 to 90,000 clones in the sample, about nine tenths are singletons; the top ten hold 1.6%. Germline values: CDR1 SGHTA, CDR2 FQGNSA. This CDR3 has 18 residues. The V end was cut by 1 base, the J end by 0 bases, with 13 bases between. V is TRBV7-2 and J is TRBJ2-6; D is tentatively TRBD1 or TRBD2 (6 bases each). Sequencing used peripheral blood mononuclear cells (PBMCs). The sequence came from a young woman. The CDR3: CASSLVGGAPSGANVLTF. The CDR3 DNA is TGTGCCAGCAGCTTAGTCGGGGGCGCACCCTCTGGGGCCAACGTCCTGACTTTC.